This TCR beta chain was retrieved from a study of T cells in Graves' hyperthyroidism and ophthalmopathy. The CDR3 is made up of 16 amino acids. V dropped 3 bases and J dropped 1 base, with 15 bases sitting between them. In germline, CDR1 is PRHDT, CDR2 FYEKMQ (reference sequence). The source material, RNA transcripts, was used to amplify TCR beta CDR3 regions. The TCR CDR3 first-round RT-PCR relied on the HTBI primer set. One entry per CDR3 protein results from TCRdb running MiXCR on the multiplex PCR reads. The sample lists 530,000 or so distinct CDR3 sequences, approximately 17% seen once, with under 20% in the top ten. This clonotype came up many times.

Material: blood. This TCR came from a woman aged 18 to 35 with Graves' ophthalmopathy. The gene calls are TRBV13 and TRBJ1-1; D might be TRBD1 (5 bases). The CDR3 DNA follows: TGTGCCAGCAGCTTCATTGACAGTTGGGAGAACACTGAAGCTTTCTTT. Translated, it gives CASSFIDSWENTEAFF.